One TCR beta chain is described in this entry. The target antigen is unknown. Libraries were prepared by immunoSEQ multiplex PCR; TCRdb keeps only in-frame clonotypes and omits some of them. Found here are around 100,000 clones, roughly 88% of them singletons; the top ten hold about 2.2%. The entry originates in a study of PD-L1 blockade in urothelial cancer. Study context: At 6 weeks and at 3 weeks (second dose) after treatment start, blood was analyzed.

Whole-study results and caveats: Tumor-associated clones in the blood of durable-benefit patients grew more at 3 weeks.

Germline values: CDR1 SGHVS, CDR2 FQNEAQ. The CDR3 has 17 residues. With 5 bases clipped from V and 9 bases from J, the junction kept 16 bases outside the gene matches. Patients in the study were battling locally advanced or metastatic urothelial carcinoma. Sequenced material: PBMCs, taken around atezolizumab (anti-PD-L1) treatment. The sequence was collected from a man over 45 with urothelial cancer. The V call is TRBV7-8, the J call TRBJ2-1; 10 bases line up with TRBD2. CDR3 DNA sequence: TGTGCCAGCAGCCTGAGCCGACTAGCGGGCGGGGCAGGTGAGCAGTTCTTC. It is translated as CASSLSRLAGGAGEQFF. Looking up the rest from reference TRBV7-8 and TRBJ2-1 gives the full variable domain: GAGVSQSPRYKVAKRGQDVALRCDPISGHVSLFWYQQALGQGPEFLTYFQNEAQLDKSGLPSDRFFAERPEGSVSTLKIQRTQQEDSAVYLCASSLSRLAGGAGEQFFGPGTRLTVL.